Shown below are 12 T cell receptor beta chains from a single sample sequenced in a study of lymphopenia after photon versus proton radiotherapy. Generated by immunoSEQ multiplex PCR, the TCRdb table keeps only in-frame clones and is missing some. This table has tens of thousands of clones, over 80% appearing once. The sequences come from peripheral blood, collected from a patient treated with proton-based radiotherapy. All receptors come from an elderly man with esophageal cancer.

The gene calls are TRBV6-5 and TRBJ2-1; TRBD2 matches 14 bases. Germline CDR1 MNHEY, CDR2 SVGAGI. V lost 6 bases to trimming and J lost 8 bases; unmatched junction nucleotides: 3. The CDR3 extends over 14 amino acids. CDR3 coding DNA: TGTGCCAGCAGCGGGACTAGCGGGAGACATGAGCAGTTCTTC. It is translated as CASSGTSGRHEQFF.

The DNA for the CDR3 is TGTGCCAGCAGCTTAGATGGGGCAGCTTACACCGGGGAGCTGTTTTTT. Protein: CASSLDGAAYTGELFF. V and J are TRBV11-3 and TRBJ2-2; tentative D call: TRBD1 (5 bases). V shed 0 bases and J shed 3 bases, with 11 bases lying between them. The CDR3 consists of 16 residues. Germline V gene data show CDR1 as SGHNT and CDR2 as YENEEA.

V and J are TRBV6-1 and TRBJ1-1; D is undetermined. Trimming cost V 7 bases and J 2 bases, with 5 bases left between them. The CDR3 has 11 residues. Germline V gives CDR1 MNHNS, CDR2 SASEGT. In nucleotides, the CDR3 is TGTGCCAGCAAGGCCAACACTGAAGCTTTCTTT. Residues: CASKANTEAFF.

The chain employs TRBV7-3 and TRBJ1-1; 7 nucleotides line up with TRBD1. V was clipped by 2 bases and J by 4 bases; unmatched bases: 7. CDR1 is SGHTA, CDR2 FQGTGA, per germline. The CDR3 loop spans 15 amino acids. CDR3 nucleotide sequence: TGTGCCAGCAGCTTAGCAGGGGGGCTCCCCACTGAAGCTTTCTTT. Its translation is CASSLAGGLPTEAFF.

This clone came up a few times. The gene calls are TRBV5-1 and TRBJ2-2, with D uncertain. Trimming took off 4 bases at V and 8 bases at J, with 6 bases between the two ends. The CDR3 length is 11 residues. Germline V lookup: CDR1 SGHRS, CDR2 YFSETQ. CDR3 DNA: TGCGCCAGCAGCCTGGAGGGGGAGCTGTTTTTT. Residues: CASSLEGELFF.

The chain is built from TRBV7-9 and TRBJ1-2; D may be TRBD1 (5 bases). Trimming removed 6 bases from V and 4 bases from J, with 18 bases in between. The CDR3 runs to 15 residues. The germline gives CDR1 SEHNR, CDR2 FQNEAQ (reference sequence). This CDR3 reads CASSEQGGPGYGYTF. The CDR3 coding sequence is TGTGCCAGCAGTGAGCAGGGTGGGCCTGGCTATGGCTACACCTTC.

The chain has TRBV30 and TRBJ2-7; TRBD1 aligns across 9 bases. From germline, CDR1 is GTSNPN and CDR2 SVGIG (reference sequence). The CDR3 has 16 residues. J lost 5 bases, V lost 2 bases, and 13 bases had no gene match. CDR3 amino acids: CAWSPLPWDRAHEQYF. The CDR3 DNA sequence: TGTGCCTGGAGTCCTCTACCCTGGGACAGGGCCCACGAGCAGTACTTC.

The V gene is TRBV6-5, the J gene TRBJ2-7; D is perhaps TRBD1 or TRBD2 (6 bases each). V dropped 7 bases and J dropped 2 bases, with 15 bases sitting between them. The CDR3 totals 14 residues. Looked up from germline, CDR1 is MNHEY and CDR2 is SVGAGI. CDR3: CASTQPGGTYEQYF. In DNA, the CDR3 is TGTGCCAGCACCCAACCCGGGGGCACCTACGAGCAGTACTTC.

This clone was observed a single time. J is TRBJ2-2 and V is TRBV7-9; D remains ambiguous. The germline V and J ends were trimmed by 3 bases and 2 bases, with 10 bases remaining between them. The CDR3 sequence is 15 residues long. Germline-derived CDR1 and CDR2 are SEHNR and FQNEAQ (reference sequence). CDR3 protein: CASSFGSVNTGELFF. The CDR3 region has the DNA TGTGCCAGCAGCTTCGGGTCAGTCAACACCGGGGAGCTGTTTTTT.

As DNA, the CDR3 is TGTGCCAGCAGCACCTGGACAGGGTTAAACATTCAGTACTTC. Translating it yields CASSTWTGLNIQYF. The chain recombines TRBV7-9 with TRBJ2-4; TRBD1 matches at 8 bases. There are 14 residues in the CDR3. CDR1 is SEHNR and CDR2 is FQNEAQ in the germline V gene (reference sequence). Trimming cost V 5 bases and J 6 bases; bases outside gene matches: 6.

The V and J genes are TRBV18 and TRBJ1-2; D not certain. CDR1 and CDR2 from the germline V gene are KGHSH and LQKENI. The CDR3 has 12 amino acids. V lost 4 bases to trimming and J lost 2 bases, with 5 bases between them. CDR3: CASSQDNYGYTF. The CDR3 DNA reads TGTGCCAGCTCACAGGACAACTATGGCTACACCTTC.

This clone was recorded only once. This chain links TRBV18 with TRBJ2-6; D is possibly TRBD1 or TRBD2 (5 bases each). Between the trimmed V and J ends, which lost 5 bases and 2 bases, there was a span of 13 bases. Per germline, CDR1 KGHSH and CDR2 LQKENI. This CDR3 has 16 amino acids. The CDR3 coding sequence is TGTGCCAGCTCAGGGGGAGCCCAGACTGGGGCCAACGTCCTGACTTTC. Protein sequence: CASSGGAQTGANVLTF.